This T cell receptor (beta chain) was recovered during a study of cytomegalovirus exposure and HLA in healthy donors. The donors were members of the validation cohort comprising over 90 subjects, separate from the roughly 650-subject first cohort. Regarding the study as a whole: Rare sequences made up most TCRs, while some public TCRs were found in many donors.

CDR3 length equals 14 residues. Germline V gene data show CDR1 as MDHEN and CDR2 as SYDVKM. With 10 bases removed from V and 2 bases from J, the gap between germline ends came to 16 bases. On this clone itself: Its cognate antigen is unknown.

Assay used: immunoSEQ multiplex PCR; TCRdb lists only in-frame clones, some missing. Among 200,000 to 300,000 clones, roughly 91% were seen once, and the ten largest hold around 3.1%. The TCR was taken from a woman aged 25-40 years in good health and CMV-seronegative. The genes are TRBV28 and TRBJ2-3, with a weak D call TRBD2 (6 bases). Sequences were obtained from PBMCs. The CDR3 sequence is CATRRGPSTDTQYF. In DNA form, the CDR3 reads TGTGCCACCCGGAGGGGCCCCTCCACAGATACGCAGTATTTT.